One and the same sample provided the 24 T cell receptor beta chains below, sequenced in a study of human T cells and chemical hapten exposure (dated by TCRdb to 2020 to 2022). In the paper's terms, the time point label means: pre-sensitization, week 0. This sample's treatment or condition label indicates: therapeutic diphenylcyclopropenone sensitization with weekly scalp DPC. Library prep was done by RACE. The sequencer was a NextSeq 500. Using fastp at Q25 and MiXCR, TCRdb reprocessed the public reads and kept productive beta chains. Identical CDR3 protein sequences are pooled into one entry, listed with their most common genes and DNA. For this sample the table gives more than 150,000 distinct CDR3 sequences, of which roughly 30% were detected only once. The top ten clones comprise approximately 3% of the sample. Source: whole blood, taken in connection with sensitization to the hapten diphenylcyclopropenone (DPC). These receptors were obtained from a woman in her 30s with alopecia areata. Some clones in this sample may be carry-over from other donors' samples.

The chain employs TRBV7-2 and TRBJ2-7; D is undetermined. V lost 5 bases, J lost 0 bases, and 11 bases lay in between. This CDR3 has 14 residues. CDR1 is SGHTA and CDR2 is FQGNSA in the germline V gene. The CDR3 sequence is CASSRNGCSYEQYF. The CDR3 nucleotides are TGTGCCAGCAGCCGTAACGGGTGCTCCTACGAGCAGTACTTC.

This clonotype was picked up a small number of times. This chain connects TRBV18 to TRBJ2-5; 12 bases agree with TRBD1. Trimming took 3 bases from V and 0 from J; bases not matched to a gene: 5. The CDR3 extends over 17 amino acids. Germline-derived CDR1 and CDR2 are KGHSH and LQKENI. The CDR3 region is CASSPGQGASYQETQYF. The CDR3 coding sequence is TGTGCCAGCTCACCGGGACAGGGGGCTTCCTACCAAGAGACCCAGTACTTC. Filled out from reference TRBV18 and TRBJ2-5, the complete variable domain reads NAGVMQNPRHLVRRRGQEARLRCSPMKGHSHVYWYRQLPEEGLKFMVYLQKENIIDESGMPKERFSAEFPKEGPSILRIQQVVRGDSAAYFCASSPGQGASYQETQYFGPGTRLLVL.

V and J are TRBV28 and TRBJ1-1; TRBD1 is a possible D gene (6 bases). Trimming removed 11 bases at V and 0 bases at J, with 13 bases between. The germline CDR1 and CDR2 sequences are MDHEN and SYDVKM. The CDR3 contains 13 residues. The DNA for the CDR3 is TGTGCCGTGTGGGACACAATGAACACTGAAGCTTTCTTT. It encodes CAVWDTMNTEAFF.

V gene TRBV2 combines with J gene TRBJ1-1; possibly TRBD1 for D (5 bases). V gave up 5 bases and J gave up 8 bases, with 12 bases separating them. Germline CDR1 is SNHLY and CDR2 is FYNNEI. This CDR3 is 12 amino acids long. This chain's CDR3 is CASSHRDGEAFF. In DNA, the CDR3 is TGTGCCAGCAGTCACCGGGACGGAGAAGCTTTCTTT.

The CDR3: CASSQDRFYEQYF. The CDR3 DNA sequence: TGCGCCAGCAGCCAGGACAGGTTCTACGAGCAGTACTTC. The genes are TRBV4-1 and TRBJ2-7; 7 bases are shared with TRBD1. Trimming cost V 3 bases and J 3 bases; bases outside gene matches: 2. Germline values: CDR1 MGHRA, CDR2 YSYEKL. This CDR3 comprises 13 residues.

The CDR3 sequence is CASSLAANEQFF. The CDR3 nucleotides read TGTGCCAGCAGCTTAGCGGCCAATGAGCAGTTCTTC. V usage is TRBV7-2 and J usage is TRBJ2-1, with D hard to call. This CDR3 has 12 amino acids. The ends were cut back, 0 bases at V and 6 bases at J, with 3 bases in the middle. Germline assignment: CDR1 SGHTA and CDR2 FQGNSA.

This clonotype was found a few times. The rearrangement uses TRBV5-1 and TRBJ1-2; 7 bases agree with TRBD1. From germline, CDR1 is SGHRS and CDR2 YFSETQ. This CDR3 comprises 14 residues. V lost 2 bases to trimming and J lost 2 bases; unmatched junction nucleotides: 3. The chain's CDR3 is CASSFDRANYGYTF. The DNA of the CDR3 is TGCGCCAGCAGCTTCGACAGGGCGAACTATGGCTACACCTTC. Full variable domain (missing parts from reference TRBV5-1 and TRBJ1-2): KAGVTQTPRYLIKTRGQQVTLSCSPISGHRSVSWYQQTPGQGLQFLFEYFSETQRNKGNFPGRFSGRQFSNSRSEMNVSTLELGDSALYLCASSFDRANYGYTFGSGTRLTVV.

The CDR3 reads CAISEGDQPQHF. The CDR3 nucleotides read TGTGCCATCAGTGAGGGGGATCAGCCCCAGCATTTT. The rearrangement uses TRBV10-3 and TRBJ1-5; D remains ambiguous. The CDR3 is 12 amino acids. The germline V and J ends were trimmed by 2 bases and 5 bases, with 4 bases remaining between them. The germline V gene encodes CDR1 ENHRY and CDR2 SYGVKD.

The chain employs TRBV5-1 and TRBJ2-3, with 7 bases fitting TRBD1. This CDR3 has 12 residues. The germline V gene encodes CDR1 SGHRS and CDR2 YFSETQ. The junction had 5 bases not matched to a gene; V was cut back by 9 bases and J by 4 bases. The CDR3 reads CATRQGPDTQYF. CDR3 bases: TGCGCCACGAGACAGGGCCCAGATACGCAGTATTTT.

The chain links TRBV29-1 to TRBJ1-2, with TRBD1 matching 11 bases. With V trimmed by 6 bases and J by 6 bases, 0 bases remained unmatched. CDR3 length: 11 amino acids. Per germline, CDR1 SQVTM and CDR2 ANQGSEA. For the CDR3, the DNA is TGCAGCGTGGGACAGGGGGATGGCTACACCTTC. This codes for CSVGQGDGYTF.

The chain joins TRBV20-1 to TRBJ2-1; 9 nucleotides agree with TRBD2. This CDR3 is 14 amino acids long. Germline V gene data show CDR1 as DFQATT and CDR2 as SNEGSKA (reference sequence). Here the CDR3 DNA reads TGCAGCGCCCTTTGGGCGGGGGGGTTCAATGAGCAGTTCTTC. Encoded protein: CSALWAGGFNEQFF.

This clonotype was found once. This sequence joins TRBV5-1 and TRBJ1-1, with a tentative D call TRBD1 (6 bases). Germline CDR1 is SGHRS and CDR2 is YFSETQ. The CDR3 spans 13 residues. With 0 bases removed from V and 9 bases from J, the gap between germline ends came to 12 bases. The CDR3 nucleotides read TGCGCCAGCAGCTTGGGCGGGGGCGGTCAAGCTTTCTTT. It is translated as CASSLGGGGQAFF.

This clonotype was found a few times. The chain joins TRBV5-1 to TRBJ1-6; possible D gene TRBD1, 5 bases. V was shortened by 1 base and J by 7 bases, with 15 bases between the two germline ends. This CDR3 spans 16 amino acids. Germline CDR1 reads SGHRS; CDR2 reads YFSETQ. The CDR3 sequence: CASSLLGEATNSPLHF. The CDR3 nucleotides are TGCGCCAGCAGCTTGTTGGGGGAGGCGACGAATTCACCCCTCCACTTT. The whole variable domain, filled in from reference TRBV5-1 and TRBJ1-6, reads KAGVTQTPRYLIKTRGQQVTLSCSPISGHRSVSWYQQTPGQGLQFLFEYFSETQRNKGNFPGRFSGRQFSNSRSEMNVSTLELGDSALYLCASSLLGEATNSPLHFGNGTRLTVT.

This chain connects TRBV3-2 to TRBJ1-5. TRBV3-2 is marked as a pseudogene. CDR3 size: 16 residues. The chain's CDR3 is CASSQVRNYSNQPQHF. DNA of the CDR3: TGTGCCAGCAGCCAAGTTCGGAACTATAGCAATCAGCCCCAGCATTTT.

This clonotype was observed a few times. The chain couples TRBV29-1 to TRBJ2-1; 10 nucleotides agree with TRBD1. The CDR3 covers 14 residues. In germline, CDR1 is SQVTM, CDR2 ANQGSEA. After removal of 6 bases from V and 7 bases from J, the junction contained 9 bases not matched to a gene. The CDR3 spells CSVETGGAGNEQFF. CDR3 nucleotides: TGCAGCGTAGAGACAGGGGGCGCCGGAAATGAGCAGTTCTTC.

The rearrangement links TRBV25-1 to TRBJ2-2; D ambiguous. Germline loops: CDR1 MGHDK, CDR2 SYGVNS. CDR3 length: 12 residues. Deletions cut 3 bases from V and 8 bases from J, with 7 bases between. The CDR3 loop is CASSDFEGELFF. CDR3 bases: TGTGCCAGCAGTGACTTTGAAGGGGAGCTGTTTTTT. The full variable domain, completed using reference TRBV25-1 and TRBJ2-2, is EADIYQTPRYLVIGTGKKITLECSQTMGHDKMYWYQQDPGMELHLIHYSYGVNSTEKGDLSSESTVSRIRTEHFPLTLESARPSHTSQYLCASSDFEGELFFGEGSRLTVL.

The chain has TRBV20-1 and TRBJ2-3; 7 bases agree with TRBD2. V gave up 3 bases and J gave up 2 bases; unmatched junction bases: 8. This CDR3 is 15 amino acids long. In germline, CDR1 is DFQATT, CDR2 SNEGSKA (reference sequence). Here the CDR3 reads CSARVPGGYTDTQYF. For the CDR3, the DNA is TGCAGTGCTAGGGTACCGGGAGGATACACAGATACGCAGTATTTT.

In this sample, this clonotype turned up many times. V is TRBV28 and J is TRBJ2-7; D might be TRBD1 or TRBD2, each matching 5 bases. CDR1 MDHEN and CDR2 SYDVKM come from the germline V gene. Trimming removed 7 bases from V and 6 bases from J, with 10 bases in between. The CDR3 loop spans 11 amino acids. The CDR3 sequence: CASTRDREQYF. The CDR3 DNA reads TGTGCCAGCACGAGGGACCGCGAGCAGTACTTC.

The gene calls are TRBV28 and TRBJ2-2; D gene uncertain. Between the trimmed V and J ends, which lost 3 bases and 1 base, there was a span of 9 bases. Germline CDR1 MDHEN, CDR2 SYDVKM. This CDR3 is 15 amino acids long. CDR3 sequence reads: CASSFLGRNTGELFF. The CDR3, as DNA: TGTGCCAGCAGTTTCCTGGGTCGGAACACCGGGGAGCTGTTTTTT.

This clonotype came up a few times. This chain links TRBV5-1 with TRBJ2-3, with D unresolved. V was shortened by 6 bases and J by 0 bases, with 8 bases between the two germline ends. Per germline, CDR1 SGHRS and CDR2 YFSETQ. The length of the CDR3 is 13 residues. The CDR3 spells CASTSTSTDTQYF. Written as DNA, the CDR3 is TGCGCCAGCACAAGCACTAGCACAGATACGCAGTATTTT.

J is TRBJ2-1 and V is TRBV7-2; D not certain. The germline gives CDR1 SGHTA, CDR2 FQGNSA. Between the trimmed V and J ends, which lost 4 bases and 10 bases, there was a span of 14 bases. This CDR3 contains 13 residues. CDR3 region: CASSSTPSKEQFF. CDR3 nucleotide sequence: TGTGCCAGCAGCTCAACACCCAGCAAGGAGCAGTTCTTC.

The table lists this clonotype with a few counts. The rearrangement joins TRBV28 to TRBJ2-7; D unclear. Between the trimmed V and J ends, which lost 4 bases and 5 bases, there was a span of 12 bases. Germline assignment: CDR1 MDHEN and CDR2 SYDVKM. CDR3 length equals 13 residues. The CDR3 is CASSSPALHEQYF. The CDR3 region has the DNA TGTGCCAGCAGTTCGCCCGCCCTTCACGAGCAGTACTTC. Looking up the rest from reference TRBV28 and TRBJ2-7 gives the full variable domain: DVKVTQSSRYLVKRTGEKVFLECVQDMDHENMFWYRQDPGLGLRLIYFSYDVKMKEKGDIPEGYSVSREKKERFSLILESASTNQTSMYLCASSSPALHEQYFGPGTRLTVT.

The CDR3 is CASSGGDDSQPQHF. The CDR3 DNA reads as TGTGCCAGCAGCGGAGGGGACGATAGTCAGCCCCAGCATTTT. This sequence joins TRBV28 and TRBJ1-5, with D maybe TRBD1 (5 bases). The CDR3 length is 14 residues. The germline V gene encodes CDR1 MDHEN and CDR2 SYDVKM. V lost 6 bases and J lost 6, with 15 bases in between.

This clonotype was counted between two and nine times. The chain combines TRBV7-3 with TRBJ1-4; D is unclear. V gave up 1 base and J gave up 3 bases, with 3 bases separating them. This CDR3 has 13 residues. Germline assignment: CDR1 SGHTA and CDR2 FQGTGA. CDR3 coding DNA: TGTGCCAGCAGCTTAATTCCTAATGAAAAACTGTTTTTT. The encoded protein is CASSLIPNEKLFF.